Listed here are 27 T cell receptor beta chains from one sample, sequenced in a study of blood T cell repertoires in COVID-19. Repertoires were generated with immunoSEQ multiplex PCR, while TCRdb's copy carries only in-frame clones and drops some. The sample comprises around 240,000 clones, roughly 88% of which are singletons, and 1.5% to 2% rests with the top ten. The specimen sequenced was PBMCs or T cells enriched from blood (not recorded which). The receptors shown here come from a woman between 50 and 59 years old who had recovered from COVID-19.

This clone was observed a handful of times. The J gene is TRBJ2-1, the V gene TRBV6-2 or TRBV6-3, with no clear D. The CDR3 contains 11 residues. In germline, CDR1 is MNHEY, CDR2 SVGEGT. The germline V and J ends were trimmed by 4 bases and 9 bases, with 7 bases remaining between them. CDR3 amino acids: CASSLTPEQFF. The DNA of the CDR3 is TGTGCCAGCAGTTTAACACCTGAGCAGTTCTTC.

The V gene is TRBV30, the J gene TRBJ1-5; tentatively, D is TRBD1 (6 bases). Germline CDR1 reads GTSNPN; CDR2 reads SVGIG (reference sequence). CDR3 length: 13 amino acids. V shed 1 base and J shed 4 bases, with 8 bases lying between them. The chain's CDR3 is CAWSADSNQPQHF. The CDR3 bases are TGTGCCTGGAGTGCGGACAGTAATCAGCCCCAGCATTTT.

This rearrangement joins TRBV6-5 to TRBJ1-1; 7 positions match TRBD1. Germline V lookup: CDR1 MNHEY, CDR2 SVGAGI. The J segment lost 2 bases and the V segment lost 0 bases, leaving 3 bases of the junction unmatched. There are 15 residues in the CDR3. The CDR3 DNA is TGTGCCAGCAGTTACTCCCGGACAGGCAACACTGAAGCTTTCTTT. Its translation is CASSYSRTGNTEAFF.

The gene calls are TRBV9 and TRBJ1-1, with D hard to call. The V gene lost 0 bases and the J gene lost 0 bases, with 9 bases spanning the gap. The CDR3 contains 15 residues. Looked up from germline, CDR1 is SGDLS and CDR2 is YYNGEE. The CDR3 reads CASSVDSQVNTEAFF. CDR3 DNA: TGTGCCAGCAGCGTAGACAGCCAGGTGAACACTGAAGCTTTCTTT.

V gene TRBV3-1 (or the pseudogene TRBV3-2) combines with J gene TRBJ1-4; 7 nucleotides agree with TRBD1. V trimming: 2 bases; J trimming: 0 bases; junction bases outside the gene matches: 0. The CDR3 sequence is 15 residues long. Germline CDR1 reads LGHDT; CDR2 reads YNNKEL (reference sequence). This chain's CDR3 is CASSQQGATNEKLFF. CDR3 DNA: TGTGCCAGCAGCCAACAGGGGGCAACTAATGAAAAACTGTTTTTT.

The chain carries TRBV27 and TRBJ2-3; 7 bases map to TRBD1. J was trimmed by 3 bases and V by 8 bases; bases with no gene match: 17. The CDR3 has 17 amino acids. Germline CDR1 reads MNHEY; CDR2 reads SMNVEV (reference sequence). The CDR3 DNA reads TGTGCCAGCGGGCGAGACATCAGGGGGAGTGGGACAGATACGCAGTATTTT. Protein product: CASGRDIRGSGTDTQYF.

The rearrangement links TRBV20-1 to TRBJ2-2; 7 nucleotides align to TRBD2. Germline values: CDR1 DFQATT, CDR2 SNEGSKA (reference sequence). This CDR3 contains 15 residues. Trimming at V came to 3 bases and at J to 3 bases, leaving 7 bases not matched to a gene. The CDR3 region is CSASGGREHTGELFF. The CDR3 DNA sequence: TGCAGTGCTAGTGGGGGGAGGGAGCACACCGGGGAGCTGTTTTTT.

This chain connects TRBV30 to TRBJ2-7, with D perhaps TRBD2 (6 bases). The CDR3 is made up of 15 amino acids. Trimming removed 0 bases at V and 3 bases at J, with 15 bases between. Germline CDR1 is GTSNPN and CDR2 is SVGIG (reference sequence). The DNA for the CDR3 is TGTGCCTGGAGTGTACCCTTCCGGGAGATCTACGAGCAGTACTTC. It specifies CAWSVPFREIYEQYF.

The chain joins TRBV6-5 to TRBJ2-1, with TRBD2 matching 8 bases. From germline, CDR1 is MNHEY and CDR2 SVGAGI. The CDR3 extends over 15 amino acids. The junction had 9 bases not matched to a gene; V was cut back by 6 bases and J by 5 bases. CDR3 sequence: CASSPGLGDNNEQFF. DNA of the CDR3: TGTGCCAGCAGCCCGGGACTAGGGGACAACAATGAGCAGTTCTTC.

V usage is TRBV5-5 and J usage is TRBJ2-1; 10 nucleotides match TRBD2. The CDR3 is 14 residues long. In germline, CDR1 is SGHKS, CDR2 YYEKEE (reference sequence). With 2 bases clipped from V and 14 bases from J, the junction kept 10 bases outside the gene matches. The CDR3 coding sequence is TGTGCCAGCAGCTTAGGGACTAGCGTACCCCAGGAGTTCTTC. This translates into CASSLGTSVPQEFF.

V gene TRBV5-1 combines with J gene TRBJ2-3; 7 bases are shared with TRBD1. The CDR3 spans 17 residues. CDR1 and CDR2 from the germline V gene are SGHRS and YFSETQ. V trimming: 0 bases; J trimming: 0 bases; junction bases outside the gene matches: 7. CDR3 nucleotide sequence: TGCGCCAGCAGCTTGGAGCTTCACAGGGGTAGCACAGATACGCAGTATTTT. Its protein is CASSLELHRGSTDTQYF.

This chain uses TRBV2 with TRBJ2-5; D remains unclear. CDR1 and CDR2 from the germline V gene are SNHLY and FYNNEI. The CDR3 has 14 amino acids. V lost 2 bases and J lost 4, with 11 bases in between. The CDR3 here is CASSERKSGETQYF. As DNA, the CDR3 is TGTGCCAGCAGTGAACGGAAGTCGGGAGAGACCCAGTACTTC. The full variable domain, in which reference TRBV2 and TRBJ2-5 provide the parts outside the CDR3, is EPEVTQTPSHQVTQMGQEVILRCVPISNHLYFYWYRQILGQKVEFLVSFYNNEISEKSEIFDDQFSVERPDGSNFTLKIRSTKLEDSAMYFCASSERKSGETQYFGPGTRLLVL.

V is TRBV10-1 and J is TRBJ1-5, with TRBD1 identical over 8 bases. The V and J ends lost 0 bases and 3 bases, in that order; junction bases with no gene match: 4. Germline V gives CDR1 WNHNN, CDR2 SYGVQD (reference sequence). CDR3 size: 16 residues. The CDR3 sequence is CASSESTGGYNQPQHF. CDR3 bases: TGCGCCAGCAGTGAGTCTACAGGGGGGTACAATCAGCCCCAGCATTTT.

This chain connects TRBV6-2 or TRBV6-3 to TRBJ1-2; D gene uncertain. Germline values: CDR1 MNHEY, CDR2 SVGEGT. Trimming shortened V by 2 bases and J by 1 base, and 5 bases separated the two germline ends. The CDR3 is made up of 13 amino acids. The CDR3 DNA reads TGTGCCAGCAGTTACGAGAATAACTATGGCTACACCTTC. Translating it yields CASSYENNYGYTF.

The V call is TRBV2, the J call TRBJ1-1; 10 bases fit TRBD1. The CDR3 totals 14 residues. CDR1 SNHLY and CDR2 FYNNEI come from the germline V gene. Trimming cost V 6 bases and J 3 bases; bases outside gene matches: 4. CDR3 bases: TGTGCCAGCAGCCAAGACAGGGGGCACACTGAAGCTTTCTTT. Protein: CASSQDRGHTEAFF.

The rearrangement links TRBV30 to TRBJ1-6; TRBD1 agrees at 9 bases. Germline loops: CDR1 GTSNPN, CDR2 SVGIG (reference sequence). J gave up 7 bases and V 4 bases, and 8 bases lay outside the gene matches. The CDR3 has 15 amino acids. The CDR3 sequence: CAWTRDRARNSPLHF. CDR3 DNA: TGTGCCTGGACGAGGGACAGGGCCCGCAATTCACCCCTCCACTTT. The complete variable domain, with remaining parts taken from reference TRBV30 and TRBJ1-6, reads SQTIHQWPATLVQPVGSPLSLECTVEGTSNPNLYWYRQAAGRGLQLLFYSVGIGQISSEVPQNLSASRPQDRQFILSSKKLLLSDSGFYLCAWTRDRARNSPLHFGNGTRLTVT.

This clone appeared a few times. J is TRBJ2-7 and V is TRBV6-5; a possible D gene is TRBD1 (5 bases). Trimming stripped 0 bases from V and 2 bases from J, with 11 bases between. CDR1 is MNHEY, CDR2 SVGAGI, per germline. The CDR3 consists of 15 residues. CDR3 sequence reads: CASSYSLSGTYEQYF. CDR3 bases: TGTGCCAGCAGTTACTCGTTGTCAGGGACCTACGAGCAGTACTTC.

The chain has TRBV19 and TRBJ1-2; 9 bases map to TRBD1. The CDR3 is 15 amino acids. After removal of 1 base from V and 5 bases from J, the junction contained 5 bases not matched to a gene. Germline-derived CDR1 and CDR2 are LNHDA and SQIVND (reference sequence). CDR3 loop: CASSIATGGRYGYTF. In nucleotides, the CDR3 is TGTGCCAGTAGTATAGCCACAGGGGGCCGGTATGGCTACACCTTC.

The rearrangement uses TRBV9 and TRBJ1-2; D not certain. Deletions cut 4 bases from V and 6 bases from J, with 13 bases between. This CDR3 has 13 amino acids. CDR1 is SGDLS, CDR2 YYNGEE, per germline. This CDR3 reads CASSKGGWDGYTF. The CDR3 nucleotides read TGTGCCAGCAGCAAGGGCGGGTGGGATGGCTACACCTTC.

The J gene is TRBJ2-7, the V gene TRBV3-1 (or the pseudogene TRBV3-2); 9 bases align to TRBD2. After removal of 1 base from V and 2 bases from J, the junction contained 12 bases not matched to a gene. The CDR3 has 18 amino acids. The germline V gene encodes CDR1 LGHDT and CDR2 YNNKEL (reference sequence). This CDR3 reads CASSQGTITSGYPYEQYF. As DNA, the CDR3 is TGTGCCAGCAGCCAAGGGACAATTACTAGCGGGTATCCCTACGAGCAGTACTTC.

This chain links TRBV24-1 with TRBJ2-3, with D possibly matching TRBD2 (7 bases). Per the germline V gene, CDR1 is KGHDR and CDR2 is SFDVKD. The CDR3 length is 13 residues. V lost 8 bases, J lost 4 bases, and 12 bases lay in between. The CDR3 sequence is CATKGGMADTQYF. The CDR3, as DNA: TGTGCCACCAAGGGGGGGATGGCAGATACGCAGTATTTT.

The chain recombines TRBV5-5 with TRBJ2-1; 8 bases are shared with TRBD1. CDR1 is SGHKS, CDR2 YYEKEE, per germline (reference sequence). The CDR3 loop spans 15 amino acids. The V gene end was trimmed by 4 bases and the J gene end by 7 bases; junction bases not matched to a gene: 10. The CDR3 DNA reads as TGTGCCAGCAGCAAACTAGGACAGGGCGGGAATGAGCAGTTCTTC. It encodes CASSKLGQGGNEQFF.

As concerns this clone: This specimen includes other DNA sequences encoding the same CDR3. V is TRBV9 and J is TRBJ1-1; D not certain. The CDR3 totals 13 residues. V was shortened by 2 bases and J by 0 bases, with 5 bases between the two germline ends. In germline, CDR1 is SGDLS, CDR2 YYNGEE. CDR3 amino acids: CASSVSLNTEAFF. DNA for the CDR3: TGTGCCAGCAGCGTGTCTTTGAACACTGAAGCTTTCTTT. The variable domain in full, completed from reference TRBV9 and TRBJ1-1, reads DSGVTQTPKHLITATGQRVTLRCSPRSGDLSVYWYQQSLDQGLQFLIQYYNGEERAKGNILERFSAQQFPDLHSELNLSSLELGDSALYFCASSVSLNTEAFFGQGTRLTVV.

This chain links TRBV5-1 with TRBJ2-1; 7 bases are a match to TRBD2. The V gene end was trimmed by 7 bases and the J gene end by 7 bases; junction bases not matched to a gene: 8. The CDR3 spans 13 residues. Germline loops: CDR1 SGHRS, CDR2 YFSETQ. This CDR3 is CASGPWGGNEQFF. DNA for the CDR3: TGCGCCAGCGGCCCGTGGGGGGGAAATGAGCAGTTCTTC.

J is TRBJ2-1 and V is TRBV3-1 (or the pseudogene TRBV3-2); 11 bases align to TRBD2. This CDR3 region has 17 residues. V shed 4 bases, J shed 4 bases, and the junction held 9 bases outside the gene matches. Germline-derived CDR1 and CDR2 are LGHDT and YNNKEL (reference sequence). The CDR3 DNA is TGTGCCAGCAGCCTTCGTAGCGGGAGGGCCCGATACAATGAGCAGTTCTTC. Protein sequence: CASSLRSGRARYNEQFF.

This sequence joins TRBV5-7 and TRBJ1-5; D gene unclear. TRBV5-7 carries the ORF label, with uncertain function. The CDR3 runs 13 residues. Trimming pared 6 bases from V and 6 bases from J, leaving 13 bases between. CDR3 DNA sequence: TGTGCCAGCACCTTCCCTCTAGGTCAGCCCCAGCATTTT. Its translation: CASTFPLGQPQHF.

The V and J genes are TRBV28 and TRBJ2-2; possibly TRBD2 for D (6 bases). V dropped 10 bases and J dropped 2 bases, with 14 bases sitting between them. Looked up from germline, CDR1 is MDHEN and CDR2 is SYDVKM. The CDR3 is made up of 14 amino acids. In DNA, the CDR3 is TGTGCCACGCTGGGAGGCTACAACACCGGGGAGCTGTTTTTT. It codes for CATLGGYNTGELFF.